These 4 T cell receptor beta chains came from one sample sequenced in a study of blood T cell repertoires in COVID-19. Profiled with immunoSEQ multiplex PCR; TCRdb holds only in-frame clones, not every one. The sample holds roughly 500,000 clones, roughly nine tenths seen once. The sample comprised peripheral blood. The receptors derive from a man between 18 and 35 years old with COVID-19, enrolled during active disease.

This chain links TRBV29-1 with TRBJ1-2; possibly TRBD1 for D (5 bases). Trimming cost V 0 bases and J 4 bases, with 18 bases left between them. The germline gives CDR1 SQVTM, CDR2 ANQGSEA. CDR3 length: 16 amino acids. This chain's CDR3 is CSVEELTGVMGYGYTF. Written as DNA, the CDR3 is TGCAGCGTTGAAGAGTTAACGGGGGTGATGGGCTATGGCTACACCTTC. Looking up the rest from reference TRBV29-1 and TRBJ1-2 gives the full variable domain: SAVISQKPSRDICQRGTSLTIQCQVDSQVTMMFWYRQQPGQSLTLIATANQGSEATYESGFVIDKFPISRPNLTFSTLTVSNMSPEDSSIYLCSVEELTGVMGYGYTFGSGTRLTVV.

This sequence joins TRBV12-5 and TRBJ2-3; 8 positions match TRBD2. The CDR3 sequence is 14 residues long. Germline loops: CDR1 LGHNT, CDR2 FRNRAP. The V and J ends lost 5 bases and 2 bases, in that order; junction bases with no gene match: 3. The CDR3 sequence is CASGSGGNTDTQYF. The DNA of the CDR3 is TGTGCTAGTGGTAGCGGGGGAAACACAGATACGCAGTATTTT.

This clone has only one observation. This chain joins TRBV7-9 and TRBJ2-7; 9 nucleotides agree with TRBD2. Germline loops: CDR1 SEHNR, CDR2 FQNEAQ (reference sequence). The V gene end was trimmed by 4 bases and the J gene end by 3 bases; junction bases not matched to a gene: 7. The CDR3 is made up of 15 amino acids. The CDR3 DNA is TGTGCCAGCAGCTCTTTAGCGGGGGCCGGCTACGAGCAGTACTTC. Amino acids: CASSSLAGAGYEQYF.

The chain joins TRBV11-3 to TRBJ1-6; the D gene is possibly TRBD1 (6 bases). The CDR3 has 15 residues. The V and J ends lost 1 base and 7 bases respectively, with 11 bases between them. The germline gives CDR1 SGHNT, CDR2 YENEEA. CDR3 sequence: CASSLGDRRNSPLHF. The CDR3 DNA is TGTGCCAGCAGCTTAGGTGACAGGAGAAATTCACCCCTCCACTTT.